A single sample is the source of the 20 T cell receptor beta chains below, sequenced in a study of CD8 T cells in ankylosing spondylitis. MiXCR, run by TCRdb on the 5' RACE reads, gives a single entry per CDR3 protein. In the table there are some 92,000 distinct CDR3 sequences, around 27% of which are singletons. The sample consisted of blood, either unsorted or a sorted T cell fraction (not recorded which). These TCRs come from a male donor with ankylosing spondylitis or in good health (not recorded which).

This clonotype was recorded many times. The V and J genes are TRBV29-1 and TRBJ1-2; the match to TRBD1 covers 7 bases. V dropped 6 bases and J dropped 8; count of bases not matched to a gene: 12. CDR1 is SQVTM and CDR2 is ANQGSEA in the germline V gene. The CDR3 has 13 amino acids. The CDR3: CSVAHEGALGYTF. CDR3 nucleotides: TGCAGCGTGGCTCACGAGGGGGCGCTCGGCTACACCTTC.

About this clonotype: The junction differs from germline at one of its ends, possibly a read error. Here the CDR3 DNA reads TGTGCTAGCAGCTTACAAGTCTTCGGTACAGGGATTTACACCGGGGAGCTGTTTTTT. Residues: CASSLQVFGTGIYTGELFF. This chain joins TRBV7-7 and TRBJ2-2; weak D call: TRBD1 (6 bases). Looked up from germline, CDR1 is SSHAT and CDR2 is FNYEAQ (reference sequence). The length of the CDR3 is 19 residues.

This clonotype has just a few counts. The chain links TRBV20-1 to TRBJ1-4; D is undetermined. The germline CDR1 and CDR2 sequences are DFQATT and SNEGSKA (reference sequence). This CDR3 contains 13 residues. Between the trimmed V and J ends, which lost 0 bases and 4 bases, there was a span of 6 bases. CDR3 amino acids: CSAREPGNEKLFF. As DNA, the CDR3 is TGCAGTGCTAGAGAACCCGGTAATGAAAAACTGTTTTTT.

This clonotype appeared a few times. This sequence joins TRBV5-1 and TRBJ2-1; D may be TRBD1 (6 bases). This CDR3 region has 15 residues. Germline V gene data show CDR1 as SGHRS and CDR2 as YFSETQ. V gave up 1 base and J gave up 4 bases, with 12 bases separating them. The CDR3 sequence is CASSLRAGTYNEQFF. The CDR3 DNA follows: TGCGCCAGCAGCTTGCGGGCAGGGACATACAATGAGCAGTTCTTC.

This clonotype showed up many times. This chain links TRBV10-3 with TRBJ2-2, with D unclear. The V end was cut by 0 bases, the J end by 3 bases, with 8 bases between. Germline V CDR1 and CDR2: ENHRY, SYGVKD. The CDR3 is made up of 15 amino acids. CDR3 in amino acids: CAISESYQDTGELFF. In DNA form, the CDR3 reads TGTGCCATCAGTGAGTCGTACCAGGACACCGGGGAGCTGTTTTTT.

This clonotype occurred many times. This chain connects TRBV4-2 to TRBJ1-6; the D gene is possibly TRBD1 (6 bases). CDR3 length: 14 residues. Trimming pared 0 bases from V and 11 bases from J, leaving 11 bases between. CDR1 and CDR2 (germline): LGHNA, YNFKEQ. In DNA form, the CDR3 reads TGTGCCAGCAGCCAAGATCAGGGGTTGCCACCCCTCCACTTT. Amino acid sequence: CASSQDQGLPPLHF.

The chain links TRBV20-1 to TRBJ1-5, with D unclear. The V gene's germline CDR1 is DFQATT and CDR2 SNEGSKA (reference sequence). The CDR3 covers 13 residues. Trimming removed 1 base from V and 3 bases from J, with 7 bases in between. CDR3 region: CSARGQLNQPQHF. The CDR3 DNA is TGCAGTGCTAGAGGCCAGCTCAATCAGCCCCAGCATTTT.

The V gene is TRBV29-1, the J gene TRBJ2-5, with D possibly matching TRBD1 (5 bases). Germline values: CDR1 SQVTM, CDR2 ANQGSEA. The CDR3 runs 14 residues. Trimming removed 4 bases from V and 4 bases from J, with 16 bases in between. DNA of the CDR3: TGCAGCGTTGGCCCTGACTCCAGGGCAGAGACCCAGTACTTC. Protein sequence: CSVGPDSRAETQYF.

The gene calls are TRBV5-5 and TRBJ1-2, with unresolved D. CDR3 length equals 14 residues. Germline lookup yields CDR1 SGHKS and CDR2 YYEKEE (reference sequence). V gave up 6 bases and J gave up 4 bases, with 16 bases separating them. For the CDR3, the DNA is TGTGCCAGCACCCAAAGAAGGGAGGGCTATGGCTACACCTTC. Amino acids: CASTQRREGYGYTF.

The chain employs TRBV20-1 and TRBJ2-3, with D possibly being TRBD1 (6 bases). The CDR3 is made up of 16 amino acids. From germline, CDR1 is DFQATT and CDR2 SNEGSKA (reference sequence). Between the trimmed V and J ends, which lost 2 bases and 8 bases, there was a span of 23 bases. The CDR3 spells CSARPKYRTVLVTQYF. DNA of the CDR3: TGCAGTGCTAGACCCAAATACCGGACAGTTCTTGTTACGCAGTATTTT.

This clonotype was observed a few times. CDR3 residues: CASSPQLSTDTQYF. The DNA for the CDR3 is TGCGCCAGCAGCCCCCAGCTGAGCACAGATACGCAGTATTTT. This sequence joins TRBV5-1 and TRBJ2-3; D is uncertain. V was clipped by 4 bases and J by 0 bases, with 9 bases between them. This CDR3 has 14 residues. In germline, CDR1 is SGHRS, CDR2 YFSETQ.

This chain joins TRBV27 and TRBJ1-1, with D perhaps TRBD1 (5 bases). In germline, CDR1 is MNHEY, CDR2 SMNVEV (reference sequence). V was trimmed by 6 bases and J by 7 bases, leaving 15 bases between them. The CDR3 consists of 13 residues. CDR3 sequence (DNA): TGTGCCAGCAGCCCCCAGGGATCTTTTGAAGCTTTCTTT. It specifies CASSPQGSFEAFF.

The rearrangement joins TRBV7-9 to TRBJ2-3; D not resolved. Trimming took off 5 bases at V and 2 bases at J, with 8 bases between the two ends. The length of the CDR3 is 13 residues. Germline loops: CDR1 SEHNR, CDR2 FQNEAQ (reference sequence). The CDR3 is CASSITNTDTQYF. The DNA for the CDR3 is TGTGCCAGCAGCATCACCAACACAGATACGCAGTATTTT.

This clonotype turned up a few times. CDR3 DNA sequence: TGCGCCAGCAGCAACGGTGGGGGGCCTAACACTGAAGCTTTCTTT. As protein: CASSNGGGPNTEAFF. The chain recombines TRBV5-1 with TRBJ1-1, with D possibly TRBD1 on 6 matching bases. Germline loops: CDR1 SGHRS, CDR2 YFSETQ. This CDR3 is built from 15 residues. V shed 4 bases and J shed 2 bases, with 15 bases lying between them.

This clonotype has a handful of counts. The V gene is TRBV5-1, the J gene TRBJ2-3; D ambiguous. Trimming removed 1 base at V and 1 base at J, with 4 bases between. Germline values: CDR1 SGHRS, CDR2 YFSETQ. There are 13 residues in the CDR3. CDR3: CASSLQGTDTQYF. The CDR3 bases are TGCGCCAGCAGCTTGCAGGGCACAGATACGCAGTATTTT.

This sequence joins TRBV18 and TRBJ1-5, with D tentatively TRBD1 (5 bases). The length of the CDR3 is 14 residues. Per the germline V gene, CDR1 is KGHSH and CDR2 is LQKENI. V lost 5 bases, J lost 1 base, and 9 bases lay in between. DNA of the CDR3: TGTGCCAGCTCAGTTTCAGGGAGCAATCAGCCCCAGCATTTT. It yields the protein CASSVSGSNQPQHF.

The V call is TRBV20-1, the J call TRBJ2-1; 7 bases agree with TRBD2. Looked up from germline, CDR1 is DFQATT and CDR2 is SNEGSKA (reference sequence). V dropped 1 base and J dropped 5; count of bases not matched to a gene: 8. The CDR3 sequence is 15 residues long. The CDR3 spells CSARAGLEGHNEQFF. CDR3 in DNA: TGCAGTGCTAGAGCCGGACTAGAAGGACACAATGAGCAGTTCTTC.

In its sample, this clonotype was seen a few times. The CDR3 spells CASSLRVAGRDEQFF. The CDR3 DNA is TGCGCCAGCAGCTTGAGGGTAGCGGGACGTGATGAGCAGTTCTTC. V and J are TRBV5-1 and TRBJ2-1; 8 bases line up with TRBD2. The CDR3 is 15 residues long. Germline V gene data show CDR1 as SGHRS and CDR2 as YFSETQ. V lost 1 base, J lost 8 bases, and 8 bases stayed unmatched.

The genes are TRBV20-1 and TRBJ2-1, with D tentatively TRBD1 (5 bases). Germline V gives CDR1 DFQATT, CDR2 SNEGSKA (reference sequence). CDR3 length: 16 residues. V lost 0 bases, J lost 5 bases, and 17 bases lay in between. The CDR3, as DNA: TGCAGTGCTAGAGATTATGGTAGGACAACCAACAATGAGCAGTTCTTC. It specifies CSARDYGRTTNNEQFF.

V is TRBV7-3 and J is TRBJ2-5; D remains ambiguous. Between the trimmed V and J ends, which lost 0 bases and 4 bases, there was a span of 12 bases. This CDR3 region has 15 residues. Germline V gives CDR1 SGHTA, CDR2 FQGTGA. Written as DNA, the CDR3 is TGTGCCAGCAGCTTAACGGGTAGTCCTCGAGAGACCCAGTACTTC. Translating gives CASSLTGSPRETQYF.